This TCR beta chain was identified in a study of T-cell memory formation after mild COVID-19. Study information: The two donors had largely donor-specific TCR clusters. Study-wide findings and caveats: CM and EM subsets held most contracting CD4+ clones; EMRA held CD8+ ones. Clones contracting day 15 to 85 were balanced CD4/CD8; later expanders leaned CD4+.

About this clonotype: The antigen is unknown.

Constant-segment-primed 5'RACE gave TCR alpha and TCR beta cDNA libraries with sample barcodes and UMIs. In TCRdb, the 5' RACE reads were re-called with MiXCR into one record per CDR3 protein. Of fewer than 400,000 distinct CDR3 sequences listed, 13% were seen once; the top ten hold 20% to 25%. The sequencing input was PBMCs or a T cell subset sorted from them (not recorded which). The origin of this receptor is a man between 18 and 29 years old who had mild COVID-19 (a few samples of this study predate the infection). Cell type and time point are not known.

The CDR3 bases are TGTGCCAGCAGCGTAGATGGGACCCGGAGCTATGGCTACACCTTC. It is translated as CASSVDGTRSYGYTF. This sequence joins TRBV9 and TRBJ1-2; a weak D match, TRBD1 (5 bases). Trimming left V 0 bases short and J 4 bases short, with 13 bases between. Per germline, CDR1 SGDLS and CDR2 YYNGEE. The CDR3 is 15 residues long.